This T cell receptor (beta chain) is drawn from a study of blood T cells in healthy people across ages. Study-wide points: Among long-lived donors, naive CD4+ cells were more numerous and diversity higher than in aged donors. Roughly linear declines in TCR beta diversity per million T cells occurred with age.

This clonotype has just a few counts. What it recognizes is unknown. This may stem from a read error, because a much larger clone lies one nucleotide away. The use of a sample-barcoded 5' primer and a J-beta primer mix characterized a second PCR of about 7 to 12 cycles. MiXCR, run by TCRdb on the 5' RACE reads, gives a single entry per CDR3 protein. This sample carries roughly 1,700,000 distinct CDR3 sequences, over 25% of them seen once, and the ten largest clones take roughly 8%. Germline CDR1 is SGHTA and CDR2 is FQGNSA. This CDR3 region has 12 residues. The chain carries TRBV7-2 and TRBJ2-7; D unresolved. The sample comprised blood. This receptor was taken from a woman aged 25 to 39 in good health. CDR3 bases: TGTGTCAGCAGTTCTAGGTCCTACGAGCAGTACTTC. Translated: CVSSSRSYEQYF.